The 29 T cell receptor beta chains below come from one sample, sequenced in a study of identical twins. TCRdb reanalysed the 5' RACE reads using MiXCR and keeps one entry per CDR3 protein. The repertoire holds around 1.7 million distinct CDR3 sequences, with less than 35% as singletons. The specimen was cord blood. All receptors come from a newborn girl in good health.

This clonotype was picked up one time. The V gene is TRBV30, the J gene TRBJ1-2; 7 bases fit TRBD1. Germline assignment: CDR1 GTSNPN and CDR2 SVGIG (reference sequence). The CDR3 spans 14 residues. J gave up 6 bases and V 4 bases, and 11 bases lay outside the gene matches. The CDR3 is CAWNVRDRQDGYTF. CDR3 DNA: TGTGCCTGGAATGTACGGGACAGACAGGATGGCTACACCTTC.

This rearrangement joins TRBV6-1 to TRBJ2-1; D is possibly TRBD1 (5 bases). Trimming cost V 3 bases and J 10 bases, with 13 bases left between them. Germline V gene sequence: CDR1 MNHNS, CDR2 SASEGT. The CDR3 has 13 residues. The CDR3 DNA reads as TGTGCCAGCAGTGACCAGACAGATTACGAGCAGTTCTTC. The encoded protein is CASSDQTDYEQFF.

The chain couples TRBV3-1 to TRBJ2-3; 11 bases align to TRBD2. CDR3 length: 15 residues. CDR1 and CDR2 (germline): LGHDT, YNNKEL (reference sequence). V was clipped by 10 bases and J by 4 bases; unmatched bases: 10. The CDR3 nucleotides read TGTGCCACTTCGTTAGCGGGAGGGCCGCCAGATACGCAGTATTTT. Protein product: CATSLAGGPPDTQYF.

This clonotype has just a few counts. V is TRBV20-1 and J is TRBJ2-4; no reliable D call. This CDR3 contains 13 residues. V lost 7 bases, J lost 0 bases, and 10 bases lay in between. The germline V gene has CDR1 DFQATT and CDR2 SNEGSKA (reference sequence). The DNA for the CDR3 is TGCAGTGGAGGAGATTTAGCCAAAAACATTCAGTACTTC. Its protein is CSGGDLAKNIQYF.

In this sample, this clonotype turned up a few times. V gene TRBV5-6 combines with J gene TRBJ2-3, with TRBD2 identical over 7 bases. J lost 0 bases, V lost 4 bases, and 11 bases had no gene match. This CDR3 is built from 17 residues. Germline V gene lookup returns CDR1 SGHDT and CDR2 YYEEEE. The CDR3 loop is CASSPVWGLTSTDTQYF. The CDR3 coding sequence is TGTGCCAGCAGCCCCGTTTGGGGACTAACTAGCACAGATACGCAGTATTTT.

The CDR3 nucleotides are TGTGCCATCAGTGAGTCGCATTTTGGCTACACCTTC. It translates to CAISESHFGYTF. The V gene is TRBV10-3, the J gene TRBJ1-2; the D is unclear. CDR1 and CDR2 (germline): ENHRY, SYGVKD. This CDR3 is 12 amino acids long. V lost 0 bases and J lost 7, with 6 bases in between.

Of note for this clonotype: Compared with germline, one end of the junction differs, possibly owing to a read error. V gene TRBV2 combines with J gene TRBJ2-1; a weak D match, TRBD1 (6 bases). In germline, CDR1 is SNHLY, CDR2 FYNNEI. The CDR3 runs to 16 residues. CDR3 residues: CAGSEAGTLKGDEQFF. DNA for the CDR3: TGTGCCGGCAGTGAAGCTGGGACACTAAAAGGGGATGAGCAGTTCTTC.

In its sample, this clonotype was seen many times. The J gene is TRBJ2-5, the V gene TRBV20-1, with D perhaps TRBD2 (6 bases). CDR3 length equals 13 residues. Trimming took off 5 bases at V and 2 bases at J, with 12 bases between the two ends. Germline V lookup: CDR1 DFQATT, CDR2 SNEGSKA (reference sequence). The CDR3 DNA reads TGCAGTGCTTTAATCGGGAGACAAGAGACCCAGTACTTC. Translation: CSALIGRQETQYF.

The chain combines TRBV7-9 with TRBJ2-7; D gene ambiguous. Trimming stripped 2 bases from V and 5 bases from J, with 16 bases between. CDR3 length: 15 amino acids. CDR1 SEHNR and CDR2 FQNEAQ come from the germline V gene (reference sequence). CDR3 residues: CASSLSKGSFHEQYF. CDR3 nucleotides: TGTGCCAGCAGCTTATCCAAAGGGTCGTTCCACGAGCAGTACTTC.

This clonotype was counted only a few times. The chain couples TRBV10-3 to TRBJ1-5; TRBD1 is a possible D gene (5 bases). From germline, CDR1 is ENHRY and CDR2 SYGVKD. Trimming removed 2 bases from V and 6 bases from J, with 14 bases in between. The CDR3 length is 15 residues. The CDR3 DNA sequence: TGTGCCATCAGTGAGCAGGGATTGGGGGGTCAGCCCCAGCATTTT. Amino acids: CAISEQGLGGQPQHF.

The sample holds a few counts of this clonotype. The chain has TRBV20-1 and TRBJ2-7; weak D call: TRBD1 (5 bases). The germline V and J ends were trimmed by 4 bases and 2 bases, with 12 bases remaining between them. CDR1 DFQATT and CDR2 SNEGSKA come from the germline V gene (reference sequence). This CDR3 is 13 amino acids long. The CDR3 protein is CSAIPDRPYEQYF. DNA of the CDR3: TGCAGTGCTATTCCAGACAGACCCTACGAGCAGTACTTC.

The chain employs TRBV6-5 and TRBJ2-2; D possibly uses TRBD1 or TRBD2 (5 bases each). V was cut by 4 bases and J by 7 bases, with 16 bases left in between. Germline V gene lookup returns CDR1 MNHEY and CDR2 SVGAGI. CDR3 size: 15 residues. DNA of the CDR3: TGTGCCAGCAGTTCCACCGGGACCGTTTTCGGGGAGCTGTTTTTT. This sequence encodes CASSSTGTVFGELFF.

For this clonotype: This may arise from a read error, as a much more abundant clone is one base away. The rearrangement uses TRBV7-8 and TRBJ2-3; TRBD2 aligns across 7 bases. The CDR3 runs 19 residues. The V gene end was trimmed by 5 bases and the J gene end by 6 bases; junction bases not matched to a gene: 23. Germline lookup yields CDR1 SGHVS and CDR2 FQNEAQ. The CDR3 spells CASSALGRLAVDPADTQYF. Here the CDR3 DNA reads TGTGCCAGCAGCGCCTTGGGAAGACTAGCCGTCGATCCGGCGGATACGCAGTATTTT.

On this clonotype: An end of the junction differs from the germline gene, which may be a read error. This chain joins TRBV7-9 and TRBJ2-4, with 7 bases fitting TRBD2. The J call may be incorrect, as the DNA end agrees better with TRBJ2-7. The CDR3 runs to 14 residues. CDR1 and CDR2 (germline): SEHNR, FQNEAQ (reference sequence). The CDR3 nucleotides are TGTGCCAGCAACTTAGCGTCTAGCGGCTACGAGCAGTACTTC. Its protein product is CASNLASSGYEQYF.

J is TRBJ2-5 and V is TRBV2, with TRBD1 identical over 8 bases. The CDR3 has 15 amino acids. Trimming cost V 0 bases and J 11 bases; bases outside gene matches: 11. Germline V gives CDR1 SNHLY, CDR2 FYNNEI. The CDR3 DNA sequence: TGTGCCAGCAGTGAAGCGGGACAGGCGTACAATGAGCAGTACTTC. It yields the protein CASSEAGQAYNEQYF.

The chain uses TRBV28 and TRBJ2-4; D unclear. V lost 8 bases and J 8 bases, leaving 13 bases between the germline ends. CDR3 length equals 12 residues. Germline CDR1 and CDR2: MDHEN and SYDVKM. As DNA, the CDR3 is TGTGCCAGCCGACCCTCGGCGGACATTCAGTACTTC. Translated, it gives CASRPSADIQYF.

This clonotype was seen a few times. The rearrangement links TRBV28 to TRBJ1-1; D may be TRBD1 (5 bases). Germline assignment: CDR1 MDHEN and CDR2 SYDVKM. The CDR3 runs to 15 residues. Trimming stripped 5 bases from V and 0 bases from J, with 13 bases between. CDR3 in amino acids: CASSTRRGMNTEAFF. CDR3 DNA sequence: TGTGCCAGCAGTACCCGTCGGGGGATGAACACTGAAGCTTTCTTT.

The chain carries TRBV6-1 and TRBJ1-5; a possible D gene is TRBD1 (6 bases). Germline CDR1 and CDR2: MNHNS and SASEGT. This CDR3 has 12 residues. Trimming cost V 6 bases and J 12 bases, with 15 bases left between them. Written as DNA, the CDR3 is TGTGCCAGCAGCGGGGCGGGGGGCCGCCAGCATTTT. It specifies CASSGAGGRQHF.

This rearrangement joins TRBV20-1 to TRBJ1-2; TRBD1 matches at 8 bases. This CDR3 region has 16 residues. Germline CDR1 reads DFQATT; CDR2 reads SNEGSKA (reference sequence). V shed 1 base and J 1 base; nucleotides not matched to a gene: 8. This chain's CDR3 is CSARVPRRGLNYGYTF. CDR3 nucleotides: TGCAGTGCTAGAGTCCCACGCAGGGGGCTTAACTATGGCTACACCTTC.

This clonotype was observed a few times. Given a much more abundant clone one base away, this may be a read error. V usage is TRBV29-1 and J usage is TRBJ2-7; the D gene is possibly TRBD1 (6 bases). This CDR3 spans 13 amino acids. V dropped 1 base and J dropped 0 bases, with 7 bases sitting between them. Germline lookup yields CDR1 SQVTM and CDR2 ANQGSEA. This CDR3 is CSVEGDNSYEQYF. The CDR3 bases are TGCAGCGTTGAAGGGGACAACTCCTACGAGCAGTACTTC.

The rearrangement uses TRBV28 and TRBJ1-4; D is possibly TRBD1 (5 bases). V lost 7 bases and J 0 bases, leaving 12 bases between the germline ends. In germline, CDR1 is MDHEN, CDR2 SYDVKM. This CDR3 contains 15 residues. This chain's CDR3 is CASMTALATNEKLFF. CDR3 in DNA: TGTGCCAGCATGACAGCCTTAGCAACTAATGAAAAACTGTTTTTT. Full variable domain (rest looked up from reference TRBV28 and TRBJ1-4): DVKVTQSSRYLVKRTGEKVFLECVQDMDHENMFWYRQDPGLGLRLIYFSYDVKMKEKGDIPEGYSVSREKKERFSLILESASTNQTSMYLCASMTALATNEKLFFGSGTQLSVL.

The chain links TRBV7-2 to TRBJ2-7; 7 bases agree with TRBD1. Losses at the gene ends were 2 bases for V and 0 bases for J; bases not matched to a gene: 7. The germline V gene has CDR1 SGHTA and CDR2 FQGNSA. The length of the CDR3 is 16 residues. The DNA of the CDR3 is TGTGCCAGCAGCTTAAGAGTGGGGACAGTCTCCTACGAGCAGTACTTC. This codes for CASSLRVGTVSYEQYF.

In this sample, this clonotype turned up once. CDR3 residues: CASSLVRGTHEKLFF. The CDR3 coding sequence is TGTGCCAGCAGCTTAGTTCGGGGTACGCATGAAAAACTGTTTTTT. The chain employs TRBV7-2 and TRBJ1-4; no reliable D call. The germline V gene has CDR1 SGHTA and CDR2 FQGNSA. The CDR3 has 15 amino acids. V was shortened by 1 base and J by 6 bases, with 12 bases between the two germline ends.

The chain uses TRBV12-3 or TRBV12-4 and TRBJ2-3; 7 bases agree with TRBD2. V shed 3 bases, J shed 1 base, and the junction held 7 bases outside the gene matches. The CDR3 length is 16 residues. The CDR3 spells CASSFSGKGRTDTQYF. The CDR3 DNA is TGTGCCAGCAGTTTCAGCGGGAAAGGGCGCACAGATACGCAGTATTTT.

The CDR3: CASSQVTGRRIGNYGYTF. The DNA of the CDR3 is TGTGCCAGCAGCCAAGTTACAGGGAGAAGGATTGGTAACTATGGCTACACCTTC. This chain uses TRBV14 with TRBJ1-2, with D maybe TRBD1 (6 bases). The ends were cut back, 1 base at V and 1 base at J, with 19 bases in the middle. The germline V gene encodes CDR1 SGHDN and CDR2 FVKESK. This CDR3 has 18 amino acids.

The gene calls are TRBV12-3 or TRBV12-4 and TRBJ2-4, with 7 bases lining up with TRBD1. This CDR3 spans 15 amino acids. J was trimmed by 0 bases and V by 5 bases; bases with no gene match: 4. The CDR3 sequence is CASSATGIAKNIQYF. The DNA of the CDR3 is TGTGCCAGCAGTGCGACAGGGATAGCCAAAAACATTCAGTACTTC.

This clonotype came up a few times. The chain couples TRBV2 to TRBJ2-1; D is uncertain. CDR3 length: 8 residues. The germline V and J ends were trimmed by 8 bases and 12 bases, with 5 bases remaining between them. Germline V gives CDR1 SNHLY, CDR2 FYNNEI. CDR3: CASHLQFF. In nucleotides, the CDR3 is TGTGCCAGCCATCTGCAGTTCTTC.

The sample holds a few counts of this clonotype. The chain uses TRBV29-1 and TRBJ2-5; the D gene is possibly TRBD2 (5 bases). Germline CDR1 is SQVTM and CDR2 is ANQGSEA. Trimming removed 1 base at V and 7 bases at J, with 13 bases between. The CDR3 has 13 residues. CDR3 protein: CSVEVTSGRTQYF. The CDR3 coding sequence is TGCAGCGTTGAAGTCACTAGTGGGAGGACCCAGTACTTC.

CDR3 amino acids: CASRLQGADNEQYF. CDR3 sequence (DNA): TGTGCCAGCAGGCTTCAGGGGGCCGACAATGAGCAGTACTTC. The chain couples TRBV12-3 or TRBV12-4 to TRBJ2-1; 8 bases are shared with TRBD1. The end of the DNA fits TRBJ2-7 better, so the J call may be wrong. The CDR3 consists of 14 residues.